These 25 T cell receptor beta chains were sequenced from one sample in a study of T cells in Graves' hyperthyroidism and ophthalmopathy (dated by TCRdb to the late 2010s). Library preparation was by multiplex PCR. Sequenced on an Illumina HiSeq 2000. The TCR beta CDR3 regions were amplified from the RNA transcripts. For the first round of RT-PCR on the TCR CDR3, the HTBI primer set was used together with the Qiagen OneStep RT-PCR kit. TCRdb redid the processing of the public reads, applying fastp at Q25 and MiXCR, and retained in-frame beta chains. Rows with a matching CDR3 protein are joined into one entry that keeps the most common DNA and genes. For this sample there are approximately 370,000 distinct CDR3 sequences; about a sixth appear just once. The biggest ten clones account for roughly 35% of the sample. The sequencing sample was made of blood. The receptor set was obtained from a woman under 40 with Graves' hyperthyroidism that later progressed to Graves' ophthalmopathy.

This clonotype came up a few times. The chain combines TRBV7-8 with TRBJ2-7; 9 bases match TRBD1. The V gene end was trimmed by 6 bases and the J gene end by 0 bases; junction bases not matched to a gene: 9. The CDR3 covers 16 residues. Germline lookup yields CDR1 SGHVS and CDR2 FQNEAQ. CDR3 residues: CASSITTGGLSYEQYF. CDR3 DNA: TGTGCCAGCAGTATTACTACAGGGGGCCTCTCCTACGAGCAGTACTTC.

This clonotype was seen ten or more times. J is TRBJ1-1 and V is TRBV12-3 or TRBV12-4; D remains ambiguous. The length of the CDR3 is 16 residues. With 7 bases removed from V and 6 bases from J, the gap between germline ends came to 24 bases. The chain's CDR3 is CASTFLGGEGRAEAFF. CDR3 DNA: TGTGCCAGCACCTTTTTAGGTGGGGAGGGAAGGGCTGAAGCTTTCTTT.

This clonotype was counted at least ten times. The chain links TRBV19 to TRBJ2-7; TRBD1 aligns across 8 bases. This CDR3 has 15 residues. J lost 1 base, V lost 7 bases, and 9 bases had no gene match. Germline V lookup: CDR1 LNHDA, CDR2 SQIVND (reference sequence). CDR3 DNA: TGTGCCAGTACCCCTTCGGGGGACAGGTCCTACGAGCAGTACTTC. Its translation is CASTPSGDRSYEQYF.

V usage is TRBV5-6 and J usage is TRBJ1-5; 8 nucleotides align to TRBD1. Germline-derived CDR1 and CDR2 are SGHDT and YYEEEE. The CDR3 is 14 residues long. V dropped 4 bases and J dropped 5; count of bases not matched to a gene: 5. The CDR3 coding sequence is TGTGCCAGCAGCCGGACAGGGTTTGATCAGCCCCAGCATTTT. Its translation: CASSRTGFDQPQHF.

DNA for the CDR3: TGTGCCAGCAGTGACGGTGGACAGGGGTATGAAAAACTGTTTTTT. Encoded protein: CASSDGGQGYEKLFF. The genes are TRBV6-1 and TRBJ1-4; TRBD1 matches at 9 bases. The CDR3 contains 15 residues. Looked up from germline, CDR1 is MNHNS and CDR2 is SASEGT. V lost 3 bases, J lost 6 bases, and 5 bases stayed unmatched.

This clonotype was recorded at least ten times. The chain carries TRBV19 and TRBJ2-7, with 8 bases identical to TRBD2. CDR1 LNHDA and CDR2 SQIVND come from the germline V gene (reference sequence). CDR3 length: 15 amino acids. J was trimmed by 7 bases and V by 5 bases; bases with no gene match: 13. CDR3 loop: CASSAETSEVREQYF. DNA of the CDR3: TGTGCCAGTAGTGCAGAGACTAGCGAGGTACGAGAGCAGTACTTC.

On this clonotype itself: No conserved phenylalanine or tryptophan is present at the end of the CDR3, so a read error is the likely explanation. The rearrangement links TRBV29-1 to TRBJ1-2, with TRBD1 matching 9 bases. The CDR3 has 14 residues. After removal of 6 bases from V and 4 bases from J, the junction contained 9 bases not matched to a gene. Germline values: CDR1 SQVTM, CDR2 ANQGSEA. The CDR3 DNA sequence: TGCAGCGTGGATACCGGGACAGGGATCTATGGCTACACCCTC. This encodes CSVDTGTGIYGYTL.

This clonotype was seen many times. The V call is TRBV6-1, the J call TRBJ1-6, with TRBD1 identical over 9 bases. The CDR3 runs 16 residues. V lost 3 bases to trimming and J lost 8 bases; unmatched junction nucleotides: 8. Germline loops: CDR1 MNHNS, CDR2 SASEGT. The CDR3, as DNA: TGTGCCAGCAGTGATCCGGTGGGACAGGGTCATTCACCCCTCCACTTT. This encodes CASSDPVGQGHSPLHF.

J is TRBJ2-7 and V is TRBV6-6; D is unresolved. The CDR3 is 15 residues long. The V end was cut by 0 bases, the J end by 0 bases, with 9 bases between. Germline CDR1 reads MNHNY; CDR2 reads SVGAGI (reference sequence). The CDR3 DNA reads TGTGCCAGCAGTTACTCGGATACAACCTCCTACGAGCAGTACTTC. It is translated as CASSYSDTTSYEQYF.

Many counts were recorded for this clonotype. This sequence joins TRBV20-1 and TRBJ2-3; D may correspond to TRBD1 or TRBD2 (5 bases each). Trimming removed 6 bases from V and 0 bases from J, with 22 bases in between. Per germline, CDR1 DFQATT and CDR2 SNEGSKA (reference sequence). This CDR3 has 17 amino acids. The DNA for the CDR3 is TGCAGTGCCCTCCTCTGGGGACGGGCCACTAGCACAGATACGCAGTATTTT. It is translated as CSALLWGRATSTDTQYF.

J is TRBJ2-1 and V is TRBV7-9; possible D gene TRBD2, 6 bases. Trimming cost V 5 bases and J 0 bases, with 8 bases left between them. The CDR3 has 14 amino acids. CDR1 is SEHNR, CDR2 FQNEAQ, per germline (reference sequence). The CDR3 sequence is CASSRDFSYNEQFF. In DNA form, the CDR3 reads TGTGCCAGCAGCCGGGACTTCTCCTACAATGAGCAGTTCTTC.

This clonotype was observed many times. The rearrangement links TRBV5-1 to TRBJ2-7; 7 bases are shared with TRBD1. Germline CDR1 and CDR2: SGHRS and YFSETQ. The CDR3 covers 14 residues. The V gene end was trimmed by 1 base and the J gene end by 5 bases; junction bases not matched to a gene: 6. CDR3 sequence: CASSLMDRFDEQYF. As DNA, the CDR3 is TGCGCCAGCAGCTTGATGGACAGGTTCGACGAGCAGTACTTC.

This clonotype was counted at least ten times. The chain carries TRBV6-2 or TRBV6-3 and TRBJ2-3; 10 bases line up with TRBD1. CDR3 length equals 17 residues. V was pared by 7 bases and J by 6 bases, with 16 bases of the junction left unmatched. Germline lookup yields CDR1 MNHEY and CDR2 SVGEGT. Written as DNA, the CDR3 is TGTGCCAGCACCCGGACAGGGGGACAATCAACATGGGATACGCAGTATTTT. This translates into CASTRTGGQSTWDTQYF.

This chain joins TRBV2 and TRBJ2-3; 11 nucleotides line up with TRBD2. In germline, CDR1 is SNHLY, CDR2 FYNNEI. This CDR3 has 18 residues. The ends lost 1 base at V and 6 bases at J; junction bases unmatched: 12. CDR3 in DNA: TGTGCCAGCAGTGAAGGACCGGCACTAGCGGGAGATGGGGATACGCAGTATTTT. It is translated as CASSEGPALAGDGDTQYF.

This clonotype has only a few counts. The gene calls are TRBV20-1 and TRBJ2-7; 13 bases align to TRBD2. The CDR3 runs 14 residues. J lost 4 bases, V lost 6 bases, and 6 bases had no gene match. The V gene's germline CDR1 is DFQATT and CDR2 SNEGSKA (reference sequence). CDR3 DNA: TGCAGTGCGGACCGGACTAGCGGGAGTTACGAGCAGTACTTC. Protein sequence: CSADRTSGSYEQYF.

The chain recombines TRBV15 with TRBJ2-1, with TRBD1 identical over 7 bases. Germline V gene sequence: CDR1 LNHNV, CDR2 YYDKDF (reference sequence). The length of the CDR3 is 16 residues. After removal of 0 bases from V and 7 bases from J, the junction contained 9 bases not matched to a gene. CDR3 sequence: CATSRDPTGWRNEQFF. In DNA, the CDR3 is TGTGCCACCAGCAGAGATCCGACAGGGTGGCGAAATGAGCAGTTCTTC.

This clonotype has at least ten counts. The chain uses TRBV7-9 and TRBJ1-1; 7 bases map to TRBD1. Germline trimming cut 3 bases from V and 4 bases from J; bases unmatched to any gene: 5. The germline V gene has CDR1 SEHNR and CDR2 FQNEAQ (reference sequence). CDR3 length: 14 amino acids. CDR3 DNA: TGTGCCAGCAGCTTCTTATCAGGGGGCACTGAAGCTTTCTTT. Amino acids: CASSFLSGGTEAFF.

Many counts were recorded for this clonotype. This rearrangement joins TRBV7-9 to TRBJ2-7; 8 nucleotides align to TRBD2. The length of the CDR3 is 13 residues. CDR1 is SEHNR and CDR2 is FQNEAQ in the germline V gene (reference sequence). Trimming at V came to 5 bases and at J to 4 bases, leaving 4 bases not matched to a gene. CDR3 nucleotides: TGTGCCAGCAGCACCGGGGGGGTGTACGAGCAGTACTTC. This encodes CASSTGGVYEQYF.

The chain is built from TRBV6-1 and TRBJ2-7, with 8 nucleotides matching TRBD2. V lost 2 bases and J lost 2; bases outside the gene matches: 5. The CDR3 runs to 15 residues. The germline V gene encodes CDR1 MNHNS and CDR2 SASEGT. The CDR3 sequence: CASSETSGGAYEQYF. The DNA of the CDR3 is TGTGCCAGCAGTGAAACGAGCGGGGGAGCCTACGAGCAGTACTTC.

The chain uses TRBV20-1 and TRBJ2-1; tentatively, D is TRBD1 (5 bases). CDR3 length: 18 amino acids. The V end lost 2 bases, the J end lost 0 bases, and 20 bases lay between the germline ends. Germline assignment: CDR1 DFQATT and CDR2 SNEGSKA (reference sequence). CDR3 bases: TGCAGTGCTAGACTTCCATGGCGGCTGGGGCTCTCCTACAATGAGCAGTTCTTC. Protein sequence: CSARLPWRLGLSYNEQFF.

This clonotype was found many times. A read error may account for a junction end that differs from germline. The V call is TRBV6-1, the J call TRBJ2-6, with D unclear. Germline V lookup: CDR1 MNHNS, CDR2 SASEGT. The CDR3 is 19 amino acids. CDR3 protein: CASREAQWTDLSGANVLTF. The CDR3, as DNA: TGTGCCAGCAGAGAAGCCCAATGGACGGATCTATCTGGGGCCAACGTCCTGACTTTC.

In this sample, this clonotype turned up many times. The chain is built from TRBV20-1 and TRBJ2-7; either TRBD1 or TRBD2 may supply D (5 bases each). Looked up from germline, CDR1 is DFQATT and CDR2 is SNEGSKA (reference sequence). This CDR3 has 13 amino acids. Trimming took off 6 bases at V and 3 bases at J, with 15 bases between the two ends. The CDR3 sequence is CSARGQTSYEQYF. The CDR3 DNA is TGCAGTGCGAGGGGCCAGACAAGCTACGAGCAGTACTTC.

The table lists this clonotype with many counts. The CDR3 DNA reads TGTGCCAGCAGACTAGCGGGAGTGGGTACGCAGTATTTT. Translating it yields CASRLAGVGTQYF. The chain recombines TRBV6-1 with TRBJ2-3, with 11 bases lining up with TRBD2. CDR1 is MNHNS and CDR2 is SASEGT in the germline V gene. The CDR3 is 13 amino acids. After removal of 6 bases from V and 8 bases from J, the junction contained 4 bases not matched to a gene.

This clonotype was picked up many times. The chain has TRBV10-3 and TRBJ1-4; D is perhaps TRBD1 (5 bases). The V gene's germline CDR1 is ENHRY and CDR2 SYGVKD. Deletions cut 0 bases from V and 7 bases from J, with 15 bases between. The CDR3 has 16 amino acids. This CDR3 reads CAISESGRGGSEKLFF. The CDR3 nucleotides read TGTGCCATCAGTGAGTCTGGACGTGGGGGTAGTGAAAAACTGTTTTTT.

The V gene is TRBV4-1, the J gene TRBJ2-1; D is perhaps TRBD2 (6 bases). The V gene lost 1 base and the J gene lost 0 bases, with 16 bases spanning the gap. Germline V CDR1 and CDR2: MGHRA, YSYEKL. The length of the CDR3 is 18 residues. The CDR3 DNA sequence: TGCGCCAGCAGCCAAGTTGACGGGGTGGGGGGCTCCTACAATGAGCAGTTCTTC. Amino acids: CASSQVDGVGGSYNEQFF.